This T cell receptor (beta chain) was recovered during a study of lymphopenia after photon versus proton radiotherapy. Repertoires were generated with immunoSEQ multiplex PCR, while TCRdb's copy carries only in-frame clones and drops some. Among about 68,000 clones listed, approximately 91% were seen once. The sample here was peripheral blood, taken from a patient treated with photon-based radiotherapy. The receptor was isolated from a woman in her seventies with pancreatic cancer.

The CDR3 DNA is TGTGCCAGCAGTCAAGGGTATGAGACCCAGTACTTC. Translating it yields CASSQGYETQYF. The chain carries TRBV2 and TRBJ2-5, with unresolved D. This CDR3 has 12 residues. Per the germline V gene, CDR1 is SNHLY and CDR2 is FYNNEI. The V end was cut by 5 bases, the J end by 5 bases, with 9 bases between.